Listed below are T cell receptor beta chains from one sample, sequenced in a study of lymphopenia after photon versus proton radiotherapy. Only in-frame clones appear in the TCRdb table, and some are missing; sequencing was by immunoSEQ multiplex PCR. The repertoire holds 25,000 to 35,000 clones, with 85% to 90% as singletons. The sample here was peripheral blood, taken from a patient treated with photon-based radiotherapy. These receptors all stem from a woman aged 50 to 65 with pancreatic cancer. The CDR3 runs from the conserved cysteine through the conserved F or W. D genes are given only for firm matches. Some rows mark clone size as missing; the rest say once, few, many or name a class of expanded clone.

clone size,V gene,D gene,J gene,CDR3 DNA,CDR3 protein
NA,TRBV19,NA,TRBJ2-7,TGTGCCAGCGCAACCCTCAGGGGGGGCGAGCAGTACTTC,CASATLRGGEQYF
NA,TRBV7-6,NA,TRBJ2-1,TGTGCCAGCAGCTTAGGAGGGGGATGGAACAATGAGCAGTTCTTC,CASSLGGGWNNEQFF
NA,TRBV7-9,NA,TRBJ1-2,TGTGCCAGCAGCTTAAGCGGACACCTTAGGGATGGCTACACCTTC,CASSLSGHLRDGYTF
NA,TRBV7-2,TRBD2,TRBJ2-1,TGTGCCAGCAGCCCAGACTCTAGCGGGTCCCCGTACAATGAGCAGTTCTTC,CASSPDSSGSPYNEQFF
NA,TRBV28,NA,TRBJ2-7,TGTGCCAGCAGGTCGGAGTACGAGCAGTACTTC,CASRSEYEQYF
NA,TRBV14,NA,TRBJ2-1,TGTGCCAGCAGCCAGGGCCCCCACCAGTTCTTC,CASSQGPHQFF
NA,TRBV7-2,TRBD2,TRBJ2-7,TGTGCCAGCAGCTTGGGACTCGGGAGGACCTCCTACGAGCAGTACTTC,CASSLGLGRTSYEQYF
NA,TRBV10-3,TRBD1,TRBJ2-3,TGTGCCATCAGTGAACGGGACAGGGGGACAGATACGCAGTATTTT,CAISERDRGTDTQYF
NA,TRBV5-1,TRBD1,TRBJ2-1,TGCGCCAGCAGCTTGGTGACAGGGGGCTTGTACAATGAGCAGTTCTTC,CASSLVTGGLYNEQFF
NA,TRBV7-9,TRBD2,TRBJ2-5,TGTGCCAGCAGCTTAGAGGGTCGGGGGGTATTGGAGACCCAGTACTTC,CASSLEGRGVLETQYF
NA,TRBV5-4,NA,TRBJ1-3,TGTGCCAGCAGCTTGGTCAGAGGGCGCGGAAACACCATATATTTT,CASSLVRGRGNTIYF
NA,TRBV27,NA,TRBJ2-7,TGTGCCAGCAGTTTAGATTGCGAGCAGTACTTC,CASSLDCEQYF
NA,TRBV7-2,NA,TRBJ1-4,TGTGCCAGCAGCCCGGGCCTTAATGAAAAACTGTTTTTT,CASSPGLNEKLFF
NA,TRBV28,NA,TRBJ1-1,TGTGCCAGCAGTTTCAGGGCCCCTGAAGCTTTCTTT,CASSFRAPEAFF
NA,TRBV5-4,NA,TRBJ2-5,TGTGCCAGCAGCCCTTTCGGGGGGCTGGGGGAGACCCAGTACTTC,CASSPFGGLGETQYF
NA,TRBV7-9,NA,TRBJ2-7,TGTGCCAGCAGAGGGGCCGCCCCGTCCTACGAGCAGTACTTC,CASRGAAPSYEQYF
NA,TRBV29-1,NA,TRBJ1-1,TGCAGCGTTGAAGGGGTGTCCTTGGGCACTGAAGCTTTCTTT,CSVEGVSLGTEAFF
once,TRBV5-1,NA,TRBJ1-4,TGCGCCAGCAGCTTGCAACAACCGGGACGGCTTAATGAAAAACTGTTTTTT,CASSLQQPGRLNEKLFF
NA,TRBV30,TRBD2,TRBJ2-7,TGTGCCTGGAGTCGAGTAGCGGGAGATTCCTACGAGCAGTACTTC,CAWSRVAGDSYEQYF
NA,TRBV7-9,TRBD2,TRBJ2-2,TGTGCCAGCAGCTTAAAAACTAGCGGGAGTGGGACCGGGGAGCTGTTTTTT,CASSLKTSGSGTGELFF
NA,TRBV30,NA,TRBJ2-1,TGTGCCTCTACACGTCACTGGCCGCAGTTCTTC,CASTRHWPQFF
NA,TRBV27,TRBD1,TRBJ2-3,TGTGCCAGCAGTTTTGGGACAGGGGTTGCCACAGATACGCAGTATTTT,CASSFGTGVATDTQYF
NA,TRBV5-4,NA,TRBJ2-7,TGTGCCAGCAGCTTGGGGGGCAGGGTCCGGGAGCAGTACTTC,CASSLGGRVREQYF
NA,TRBV7-9,TRBD1,TRBJ2-3,TGTGCCAGCAGCTACAGGGGTACAGATACGCAGTATTTT,CASSYRGTDTQYF
NA,TRBV19,NA,TRBJ1-5,TGTGCCAGTAGTATGGAGTGGACGAATCAGCCCCAGCATTTT,CASSMEWTNQPQHF
NA,TRBV10-2,NA,TRBJ2-5,TGCGCCAGCAGCGAAGGAGAGACCCAGTACTTC,CASSEGETQYF
NA,TRBV27,NA,TRBJ1-5,TGTGCCAGCAGCTCCCTCGGCGGGGCTTCCTTATTT,CASSSLGGASLF
NA,TRBV2,NA,TRBJ1-1,TGTGCCGGAAGGCGTGGGGGGTTCAGAACCCCTGTGAACACTGAAGCTTTCTTT,CAGRRGGFRTPVNTEAFF
NA,TRBV7-9,NA,TRBJ2-5,TGTGCCAGCAGCTTAGATGCGGGCGGACGAGCTCGTCAAGAGACCCAGTACTTC,CASSLDAGGRARQETQYF
NA,TRBV6-1,NA,TRBJ2-7,TGTGCCAGCAGTGAAGCGGGATCAGCCTACGAGCAGTACTTC,CASSEAGSAYEQYF
once,TRBV27,TRBD2,TRBJ2-1,TGTGCCAGCAGACCCTTAGCGGGAGAGGGAGGCTCCTACAATGAGCAGTTCTTC,CASRPLAGEGGSYNEQFF
NA,TRBV27,NA,TRBJ1-1,TGTGCCAGCAGTTTAACAGGGTGGACTGAAGCTTTCTTT,CASSLTGWTEAFF
NA,TRBV27,TRBD2,TRBJ2-4,TGTGCCAGCAGTCTCGGCGGGGGGCGGGGAAACATTCAGTACTTC,CASSLGGGRGNIQYF
once,TRBV5-1,TRBD2,TRBJ2-7,TGCGCCACCGCGGGGGATACCGACTACGAGCAGTACTTC,CATAGDTDYEQYF
once,TRBV6-1,NA,TRBJ2-5,TGTGCCAGCAGTCCTCCACCAGGGAGAGAGACCCAGTACTTC,CASSPPPGRETQYF
once,TRBV27,NA,TRBJ1-4,TGTGCCAGCAGTTCCTATAGTCTCCCTGAAAAACTGTTTTTT,CASSSYSLPEKLFF
NA,TRBV18,NA,TRBJ2-7,TGTGCCAGCTCACGCGGGGATCAGGCCTACGAGCAGTACTTC,CASSRGDQAYEQYF
NA,TRBV4-2,TRBD2,TRBJ2-7,TGTGCCAGCAGCCGGGGAGGGCCCGGGAGCTACGAGCAGTACTTC,CASSRGGPGSYEQYF
NA,TRBV29-1,NA,TRBJ2-2,TGCAGCGTTGTAAAGGGGAACACCGGGGAGCTGTTTTTT,CSVVKGNTGELFF
NA,TRBV5-4,NA,TRBJ2-2,TGTGCCAGCAGTTCGGCCGCGGACTTGGGGAAGCTGTTTTTT,CASSSAADLGKLFF
NA,TRBV27,NA,TRBJ2-1,TGTGCCAGCAGTTTGCAGAGCTCCTACAATGAGCAGTTCTTC,CASSLQSSYNEQFF
NA,TRBV29-1,NA,TRBJ1-5,TGCAGCGTCGTTCCCTTTACAGGCTTGGTTCGCAATCAGCCCCAGCATTTT,CSVVPFTGLVRNQPQHF
NA,TRBV18,NA,TRBJ2-5,TGTGCCAGCTCACCACTGGGGGGAGAGACCCAGTACTTC,CASSPLGGETQYF
NA,TRBV7-7,NA,TRBJ2-3,TGTGCCGCTCCTTGGGTTGGATGGGACGGTCGGCCGGATACGCAGTATTTT,CAAPWVGWDGRPDTQYF
few,TRBV19,NA,TRBJ1-5,TGTGCCAGTAGTATTCCCTCCCCCGGGGGGGTCAGTAATCAGCCCCAGCATTTT,CASSIPSPGGVSNQPQHF
NA,TRBV28,NA,TRBJ1-2,TGTGCCAGCAGCGATGCCGGGACGCCATATGGCTACACCTTC,CASSDAGTPYGYTF